This T cell receptor (beta chain) appears in the sequencing data of a study of shared clonotypes between healthy human individuals. V lost 3 bases and J 4 bases, leaving 9 bases between the germline ends. Germline V gene data show CDR1 as SGHTA and CDR2 as FQGTGA. CDR3 size: 13 residues. Comment on this clone: The sample has other DNA sequences that encode this CDR3 too.

All donors were Caucasian adults living in Nashville, Tennessee. Replicate sorted-subset PCRs were loaded with approximately 190 ng DNA, tens of thousands of T cell genomes. The assay was immunoSEQ multiplex PCR, and TCRdb's table has in-frame clones only and misses some. The sample yields 1.4 million or so clones, approximately 98.5% seen once. Input material: naive CD4+ T cells sorted from blood. Described subset: CD45RA+ positively selected. The chain carries TRBV7-3 and TRBJ2-5; maybe TRBD2 (5 bases). This sequence was found in a man aged 30 to 39 in good health. The CDR3 loop reads CASSLGVRETQYF. The DNA for the CDR3 is TGTGCCAGCAGCTTGGGAGTGCGAGAGACCCAGTACTTC.